The 30 T cell receptor beta chains below all came from one sample that was sequenced in a study of monozygotic twins with inflammatory bowel disease. After re-calling the 5' RACE reads, TCRdb lists one entry per CDR3 protein, DNA absent. There are approximately 420,000 distinct CDR3 sequences in the sample, with roughly 2.5% held by the top ten. Sequencing was done on a sample of blood. All receptors derive from a human donor with ulcerative colitis or Crohn's disease, or a healthy co-twin of an affected twin (not recorded which).

V and J are TRBV10-3 and TRBJ1-2. The length of the CDR3 is 12 residues. The germline V gene has CDR1 ENHRY and CDR2 SYGVKD. The CDR3 here is CAISEGKDSDLF.

The rearrangement uses TRBV14 and TRBJ1-2; TCRdb's D call of TRBD1 is untestable without DNA. The germline V gene has CDR1 SGHDN and CDR2 FVKESK. The length of the CDR3 is 16 residues. The CDR3 reads CASSQVGGRGSFGYTF.

This chain uses TRBV5-5 with TRBJ1-3; TCRdb's assignment of TRBD1 cannot be checked, as there is no DNA. The CDR3 has 15 amino acids. Germline CDR1 reads SGHKS; CDR2 reads YYEKEE (reference sequence). The CDR3 loop reads CASSLDPGSGNTIYF.

The gene calls are TRBV20-1 and TRBJ1-3; without DNA, the TCRdb call of TRBD1 cannot be checked. Germline CDR1 reads DFQATT; CDR2 reads SNEGSKA (reference sequence). This CDR3 has 17 amino acids. CDR3 residues: CSARFPGTDHSGNTIYF.

The V call is TRBV7-6, the J call TRBJ2-7. The CDR3 has 15 residues. The germline V gene has CDR1 SGHVS and CDR2 FNYEAQ. This CDR3 reads CASSLGRSETYEQYF.

J is TRBJ2-1 and V is TRBV3-1. The CDR3 is made up of 15 amino acids. The germline V gene encodes CDR1 LGHDT and CDR2 YNNKEL (reference sequence). The CDR3 region is CASSQLLSSYNEQFF.

The chain combines TRBV7-9 with TRBJ2-7; TCRdb indicates TRBD2, and absent DNA this call remains unverified. The CDR3 totals 15 residues. Germline V gives CDR1 SEHNR, CDR2 FQNEAQ (reference sequence). The CDR3 sequence is CASSLPSGRGYEQYF. The whole variable domain, remainder taken from reference TRBV7-9 and TRBJ2-7, is DTGVSQNPRHKITKRGQNVTFRCDPISEHNRLYWYRQTLGQGPEFLTYFQNEAQLEKSRLLSDRFSAERPKGSFSTLEIQRTEQGDSAMYLCASSLPSGRGYEQYFGPGTRLTVT.

The chain combines TRBV24-1 with TRBJ2-3. Germline V CDR1 and CDR2: KGHDR, SFDVKD. CDR3 length: 15 residues. The CDR3: CATSDLSRGTDTQYF.

The genes are TRBV7-2 and TRBJ1-2; TCRdb gives TRBD1 as the D gene, but with no DNA this cannot be confirmed. The CDR3 loop spans 13 amino acids. Germline CDR1 reads SGHTA; CDR2 reads FQGNSA. The CDR3 loop reads CASSLSAGLGYTF.

The chain uses TRBV27 and TRBJ2-7; TCRdb indicates TRBD2, and absent DNA this call remains unverified. Germline assignment: CDR1 MNHEY and CDR2 SMNVEV (reference sequence). The CDR3 consists of 13 residues. This CDR3 is CASSPLPDYEQYF.

The chain has TRBV5-1 and TRBJ2-3; absent DNA, TCRdb's TRBD1 call cannot be checked. Looked up from germline, CDR1 is SGHRS and CDR2 is YFSETQ. The CDR3 sequence is 15 residues long. This CDR3 reads CASAERAARTDTQYF.

V is TRBV24-1 and J is TRBJ2-1; TCRdb proposes TRBD1, but this gene call is untestable without DNA. Germline CDR1 is KGHDR and CDR2 is SFDVKD. The CDR3 length is 13 residues. The chain's CDR3 is CATSGGSYNEQFF.

The chain carries TRBV12-3 or TRBV12-4 and TRBJ1-5; TCRdb's D call of TRBD1 is untestable without DNA. The CDR3 runs to 16 residues. CDR3 protein: CASSTQSGGLGGPQHF.

The rearrangement joins TRBV4-1 to TRBJ1-6; TCRdb calls TRBD1, which cannot be checked without DNA. CDR1 is MGHRA and CDR2 is YSYEKL in the germline V gene. The CDR3 is 17 amino acids. The CDR3 reads CASSETGGHRYNSPLHF.

The chain has TRBV7-9 and TRBJ2-1; TCRdb lists TRBD2, though no DNA is available to test this call. The CDR3 totals 17 residues. Germline V gives CDR1 SEHNR, CDR2 FQNEAQ (reference sequence). Here the CDR3 reads CASSLAARTSGGNEQFF.

This rearrangement joins TRBV24-1 to TRBJ2-3. CDR1 KGHDR and CDR2 SFDVKD come from the germline V gene. This CDR3 is built from 12 residues. CDR3 protein: CATRENTDTQYF.

The chain is built from TRBV7-9 and TRBJ2-7; as DNA is missing, the TRBD2 call by TCRdb cannot be tested. The CDR3 totals 15 residues. Germline V gives CDR1 SEHNR, CDR2 FQNEAQ (reference sequence). The CDR3 here is CASSLLAEASGEQYF.

The chain combines TRBV7-2 with TRBJ1-6; TCRdb calls TRBD1, which cannot be checked without DNA. This CDR3 contains 17 residues. Per germline, CDR1 SGHTA and CDR2 FQGNSA. The chain's CDR3 is CASSFRGTGSNNSPLHF. Full variable domain (remainder filled in from reference TRBV7-2 and TRBJ1-6): GAGVSQSPSNKVTEKGKDVELRCDPISGHTALYWYRQSLGQGLEFLIYFQGNSAPDKSGLPSDRFSAERTGGSVSTLTIQRTQQEDSAVYLCASSFRGTGSNNSPLHFGNGTRLTVT.

The chain couples TRBV12-3 or TRBV12-4 to TRBJ1-2. The CDR3 has 17 residues. The CDR3 sequence: CASSLARRFSTNYGYTF.

The chain employs TRBV5-1 and TRBJ1-1; TCRdb gives TRBD1 as the D gene, but with no DNA this cannot be confirmed. The CDR3 is 13 residues long. The germline V gene encodes CDR1 SGHRS and CDR2 YFSETQ. The CDR3 protein is CAVRDTQNTEAFF.

The CDR3 spells CASSFEATGVPYEQYF. The rearrangement links TRBV27 to TRBJ2-7; the TCRdb D gene call, TRBD1, has no DNA to confirm it. The germline CDR1 and CDR2 sequences are MNHEY and SMNVEV (reference sequence). This CDR3 comprises 16 residues.

The chain is built from TRBV4-1 and TRBJ2-5; TCRdb names TRBD2, which stays unverified in the absence of DNA. Germline lookup yields CDR1 MGHRA and CDR2 YSYEKL. The CDR3 loop spans 14 amino acids. CDR3 sequence reads: CASSRTSGKETQYF.

The CDR3 is CARLRTSAFIPSTDTQYF. V and J are TRBV27 and TRBJ2-3; TCRdb lists TRBD2, though no DNA is available to test this call. CDR3 length: 18 amino acids. Germline V CDR1 and CDR2: MNHEY, SMNVEV (reference sequence).

This rearrangement joins TRBV5-1 to TRBJ2-1; checking the TCRdb D call of TRBD1 is not possible without DNA. CDR3 size: 14 residues. CDR1 is SGHRS and CDR2 is YFSETQ in the germline V gene. The CDR3 sequence: CASLQGMGNNEQFF.

The chain is built from TRBV6-5 and TRBJ1-2. Germline CDR1 reads MNHEY; CDR2 reads SVGAGI. This CDR3 has 13 amino acids. The CDR3 spells CASTKGSNYGYTF.

V is TRBV2 and J is TRBJ2-7. The CDR3 spans 13 residues. The germline gives CDR1 SNHLY, CDR2 FYNNEI. This chain's CDR3 is CASSEVLANEQYF.

The CDR3 is CASKGGETQYF. The chain uses TRBV19 and TRBJ2-5; absent DNA, TCRdb's TRBD1 call cannot be checked. CDR3 length: 11 amino acids. Germline-derived CDR1 and CDR2 are LNHDA and SQIVND (reference sequence).

The chain recombines TRBV5-1 with TRBJ1-1; the TCRdb call, TRBD1, lacks DNA for checking. Germline V gene lookup returns CDR1 SGHRS and CDR2 YFSETQ. This CDR3 has 14 residues. The CDR3 region is CASSRGDQYTEAFF.

This chain links TRBV7-9 with TRBJ2-7; TCRdb names TRBD1, which stays unverified in the absence of DNA. CDR1 and CDR2 from the germline V gene are SEHNR and FQNEAQ (reference sequence). The CDR3 sequence is 16 residues long. The CDR3 sequence: CASSFGRGSPSYEQYF.

The chain employs TRBV5-1 and TRBJ1-2; TCRdb names TRBD1, which stays unverified in the absence of DNA. Germline lookup yields CDR1 SGHRS and CDR2 YFSETQ. This CDR3 comprises 14 residues. The CDR3 loop reads CASSWDSGGYGYTF.